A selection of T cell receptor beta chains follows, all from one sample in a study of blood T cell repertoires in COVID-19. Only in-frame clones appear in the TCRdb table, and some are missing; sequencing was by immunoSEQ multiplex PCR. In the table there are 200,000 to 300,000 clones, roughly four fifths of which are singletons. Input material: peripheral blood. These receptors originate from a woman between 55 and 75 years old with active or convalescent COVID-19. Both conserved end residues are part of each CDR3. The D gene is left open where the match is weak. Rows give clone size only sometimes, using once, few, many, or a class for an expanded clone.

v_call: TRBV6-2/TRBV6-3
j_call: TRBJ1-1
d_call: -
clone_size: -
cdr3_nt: TGTGCCAGCAGTTCCCCGGGTAGAACTGAAGCTTTCTTT
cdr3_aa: CASSSPGRTEAFF

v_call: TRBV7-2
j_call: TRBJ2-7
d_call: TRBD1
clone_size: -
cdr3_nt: TGTGCCAGCAGCTTAAGCACGGGACAGGTCTACGAGCAGTACTTC
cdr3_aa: CASSLSTGQVYEQYF

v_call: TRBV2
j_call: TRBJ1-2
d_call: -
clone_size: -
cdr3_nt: TGTGCCAGCGGGGGGGCAGAACGTAACTATGGCTACACCTTC
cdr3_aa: CASGGAERNYGYTF

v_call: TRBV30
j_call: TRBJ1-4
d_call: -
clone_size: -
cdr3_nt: TGTGCCTGGGGGAAAGCTTCGAATGAAAAACTGTTTTTT
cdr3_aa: CAWGKASNEKLFF

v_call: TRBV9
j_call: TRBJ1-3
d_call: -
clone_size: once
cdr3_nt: TGTGCCAGCAGCGTGGCGGGATCCGGAAACACCATATATTTT
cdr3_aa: CASSVAGSGNTIYF

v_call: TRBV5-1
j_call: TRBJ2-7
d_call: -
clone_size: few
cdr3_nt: TGCGCCAGCCGAAAGCCCCCCTCCTACGAGCAGTACTTC
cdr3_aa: CASRKPPSYEQYF

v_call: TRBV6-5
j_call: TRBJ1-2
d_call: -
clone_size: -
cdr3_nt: TGTGCCAGCAAAAAGGGAGGGAGCGCTCCCTTTGGCTACACCTTC
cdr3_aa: CASKKGGSAPFGYTF

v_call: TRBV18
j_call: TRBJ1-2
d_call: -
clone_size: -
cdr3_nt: TGTGCCAGCTCACCAGGCTACAGGGTGGACTATGGCTACACCTTC
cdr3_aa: CASSPGYRVDYGYTF

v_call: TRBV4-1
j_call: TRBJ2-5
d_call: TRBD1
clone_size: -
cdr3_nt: TGCGCCAGCAGCCCCCGGGACAGGGGAACCCAGTACTTC
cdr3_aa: CASSPRDRGTQYF

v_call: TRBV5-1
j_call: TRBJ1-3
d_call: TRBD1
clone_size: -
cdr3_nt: TGCGCCAGCAGCCCAGGGACAGGGGCTGGAAACACCATATATTTT
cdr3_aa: CASSPGTGAGNTIYF

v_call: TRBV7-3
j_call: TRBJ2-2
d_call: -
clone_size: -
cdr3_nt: TGTGCCAGCAGCTCTGGAGGGGTAGGCGGGGAGCTGTTTTTT
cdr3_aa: CASSSGGVGGELFF

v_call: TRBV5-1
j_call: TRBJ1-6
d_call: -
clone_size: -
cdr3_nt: TGCGCCAGCAGTCTTGCCCCGGGAGCTACAAATTCACCCCTCCACTTT
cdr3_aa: CASSLAPGATNSPLHF

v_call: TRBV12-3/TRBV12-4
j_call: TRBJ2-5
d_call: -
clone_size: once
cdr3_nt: TGTGCCAGCAGTTTAAACAGGCAAGAGACCCAGTACTTC
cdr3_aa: CASSLNRQETQYF

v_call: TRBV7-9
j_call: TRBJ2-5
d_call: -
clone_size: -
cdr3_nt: TGTGCCAGCAGCCCCTCTGGACTAAGACAAGAGACCCAGTACTTC
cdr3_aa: CASSPSGLRQETQYF

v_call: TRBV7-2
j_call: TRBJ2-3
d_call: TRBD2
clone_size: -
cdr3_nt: TGTGCCAGCAGCTCTCAAAGCGGGGGGGCGATAGATACGCAGTATTTT
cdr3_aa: CASSSQSGGAIDTQYF

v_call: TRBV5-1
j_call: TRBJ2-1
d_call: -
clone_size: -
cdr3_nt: TGCGCCAGCAGCTTGGTGAGCAACGATAATGAGCAGTTCTTC
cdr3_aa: CASSLVSNDNEQFF

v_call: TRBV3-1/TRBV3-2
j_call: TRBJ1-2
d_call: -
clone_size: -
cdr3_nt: TGTGCCAGCAGCCAAGAACGACAAGGAGGCTACACCTTC
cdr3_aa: CASSQERQGGYTF

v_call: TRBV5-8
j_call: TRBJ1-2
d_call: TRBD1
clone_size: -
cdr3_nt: TGTGCCAGCAGCTCCAATTACAGGGGATTAAGGGATGGCTACACCTTC
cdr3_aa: CASSSNYRGLRDGYTF

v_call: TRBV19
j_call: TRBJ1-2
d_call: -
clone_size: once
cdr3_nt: TGTGCCAGTAATAGCCCAGGGGTGATTGACTATGGCTACACCTTC
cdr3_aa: CASNSPGVIDYGYTF

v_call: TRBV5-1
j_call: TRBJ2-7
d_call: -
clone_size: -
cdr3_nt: TGCGCCAGCAGCTTGGCCAGTGTAGGAGGCGAGCAGTACTTC
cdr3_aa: CASSLASVGGEQYF

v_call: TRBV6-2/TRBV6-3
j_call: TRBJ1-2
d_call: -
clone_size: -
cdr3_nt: TGTGCCAGCAGTTACCCACAGGGAGAAGACTATGGCTACACCTTC
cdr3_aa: CASSYPQGEDYGYTF

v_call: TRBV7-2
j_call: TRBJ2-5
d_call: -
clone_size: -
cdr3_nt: TGTGCCAGCAGCACAGGGTTTGGGCAAGAGACCCAGTACTTC
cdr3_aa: CASSTGFGQETQYF

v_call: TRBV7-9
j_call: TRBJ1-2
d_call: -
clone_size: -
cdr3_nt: TGTGCCAGCACCAAGGCGGGGGCAGACGTCTATGGCTACACCTTC
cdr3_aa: CASTKAGADVYGYTF

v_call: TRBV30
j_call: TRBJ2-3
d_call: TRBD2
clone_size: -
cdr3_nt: TGTGCCTGGAGTGTAGGGCTAGCGGCCACAGATACGCAGTATTTT
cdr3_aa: CAWSVGLAATDTQYF